This T cell receptor beta chain is drawn from a study of blood T cell repertoires in COVID-19. Study in general: Material from acute and convalescent COVID-19 was sourced from the United States, Italy and Spain.

TCRdb keeps only in-frame clones here, not all; method: immunoSEQ multiplex PCR. The table has 40,000 to 45,000 clones, under 90% seen once. Germline V gene data show CDR1 as MNHEY and CDR2 as SMNVEV (reference sequence). The length of the CDR3 is 12 residues. Trimming took 3 bases from V and 8 from J, leaving 10 bases between them. Sequencing input: peripheral blood. The receptor was derived from a man in his fifties with active COVID-19. The gene calls are TRBV27 and TRBJ1-1, with a tentative D call TRBD1 (6 bases). The CDR3 coding sequence is TGTGCCAGCAGTTTTCCCGGACAGGAAGCTTTCTTT. This codes for CASSFPGQEAFF.